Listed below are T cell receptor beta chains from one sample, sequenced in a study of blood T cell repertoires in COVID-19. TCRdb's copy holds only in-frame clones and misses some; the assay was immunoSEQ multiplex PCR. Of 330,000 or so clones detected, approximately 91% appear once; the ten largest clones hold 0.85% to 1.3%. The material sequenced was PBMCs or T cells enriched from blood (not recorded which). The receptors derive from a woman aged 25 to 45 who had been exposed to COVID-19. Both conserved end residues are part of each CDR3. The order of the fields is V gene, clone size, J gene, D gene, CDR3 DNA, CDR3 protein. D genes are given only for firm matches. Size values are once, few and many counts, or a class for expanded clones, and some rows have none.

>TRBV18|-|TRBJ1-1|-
TGTGCCAGCTCATCGACAGAGAACACTGAAGCTTTCTTT
CASSSTENTEAFF
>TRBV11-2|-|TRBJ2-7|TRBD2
TGTGCCAGCAGCTTAGTGGGGACTACCTACGAGCAGTACTTC
CASSLVGTTYEQYF
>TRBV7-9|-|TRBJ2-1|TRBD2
TGTGCCAGCAGCTTAGCGCTGGCGGGAGTTCTTGATGAGCAGTTCTTC
CASSLALAGVLDEQFF
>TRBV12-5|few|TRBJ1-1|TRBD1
TGTGCTAGTGGTTTGACAGGGGGGACTGAAGCTTTCTTT
CASGLTGGTEAFF
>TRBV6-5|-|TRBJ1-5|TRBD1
TGTGCCAGCAGTTCTGACAGGGACAATGGCAATCAGCCCCAGCATTTT
CASSSDRDNGNQPQHF
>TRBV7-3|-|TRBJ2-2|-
TGTGCCAGCAGCTTAAGACAGACCGGGGAGCTGTTTTTT
CASSLRQTGELFF
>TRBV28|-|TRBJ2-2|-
TGTGCCAGCAGTTTGGGGGGATCGAACACCGGGGAGCTGTTTTTT
CASSLGGSNTGELFF
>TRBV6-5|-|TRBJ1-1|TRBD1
TGTGCCAGCAGTTACTCGTCGGGGACAGAGAACACTGAAGCTTTCTTT
CASSYSSGTENTEAFF
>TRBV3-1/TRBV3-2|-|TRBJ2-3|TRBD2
TGTGCCAGCAGCCAAGAGCTAGCGGGAGAAATCACAGATACGCAGTATTTT
CASSQELAGEITDTQYF
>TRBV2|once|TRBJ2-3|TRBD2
TGTGCCAGCCTTAGGACTAGCGGGAAAGGGGATACGCAGTATTTT
CASLRTSGKGDTQYF
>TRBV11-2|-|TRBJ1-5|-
TGTGCCAGCAGCTTAGCAGGGAATAGCAATCAGCCCCAGCATTTT
CASSLAGNSNQPQHF
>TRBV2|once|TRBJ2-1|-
TGTGCCAGCTCGGAGGGGACCTACAATGAGCAGTTCTTC
CASSEGTYNEQFF
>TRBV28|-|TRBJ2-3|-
TGTGCCAGCAGTGGGGACATCCCCTCGGGAGATACGCAGTATTTT
CASSGDIPSGDTQYF
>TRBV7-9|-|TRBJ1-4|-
TGTGCCAGCAGCTTAGGAGGGGGTCATGAAAAACTGTTTTTT
CASSLGGGHEKLFF
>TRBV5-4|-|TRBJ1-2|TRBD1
TGTGCCAGCAGCCCCGGACAGGGTATGAACTATGGCTACACCTTC
CASSPGQGMNYGYTF
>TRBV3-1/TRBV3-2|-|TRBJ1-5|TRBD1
TGTGCCAGCAGCCACCGGACAGGGCATCAGCCCCAGCATTTT
CASSHRTGHQPQHF
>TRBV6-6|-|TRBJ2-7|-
TGTGCCAGCAGTTACTCCCGACGAGCAGGGAACCACGAGCAGTACTTC
CASSYSRRAGNHEQYF
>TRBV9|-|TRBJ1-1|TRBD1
TGTGCCAGCAGCGTAGCCCCCGGGACAGGGGGCCGGACTGAAGCTTTCTTT
CASSVAPGTGGRTEAFF
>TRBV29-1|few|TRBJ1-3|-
TGCAGCGTTGCGAGGGTTTTACCCTCTGGAAACACCATATATTTT
CSVARVLPSGNTIYF
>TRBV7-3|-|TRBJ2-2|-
TGTGCCAGCAGACGGAGCGGCATAGGGACCGGGGAGCTGTTTTTT
CASRRSGIGTGELFF
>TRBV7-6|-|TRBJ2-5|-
TGTGCCAGCAGCTTAATCGGACAGTTTAAACAAGAGACCCAGTACTTC
CASSLIGQFKQETQYF
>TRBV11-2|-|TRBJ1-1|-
TGTGCCAGCAGCTTAGAGGAGGACACTGAAGCTTTCTTT
CASSLEEDTEAFF
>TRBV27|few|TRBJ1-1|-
TGTGCCAGCAGCCCACGGGTCGGAACTGAAGCTTTCTTT
CASSPRVGTEAFF
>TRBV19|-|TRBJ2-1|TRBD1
TGTGCCAGTAGTATCCTCGCCCAGGGACAGGTCAATGAGCAGTTCTTC
CASSILAQGQVNEQFF
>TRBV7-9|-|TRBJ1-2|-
TGTGCCAGCAGCGCCCTTGGACAGTCCTATGGCTACACCTTC
CASSALGQSYGYTF
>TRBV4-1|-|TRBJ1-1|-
TGCGCCAGCAGCCAAGGGCTCTTGGGGGCGCAGAGCACTGAAGCTTTCTTT
CASSQGLLGAQSTEAFF
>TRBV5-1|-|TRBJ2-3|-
TGCGCCAGCAGCTTGGTATCCGGAGGGATGGCAGATACGCAGTATTTT
CASSLVSGGMADTQYF
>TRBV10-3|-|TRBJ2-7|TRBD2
TGTGCCATCAGTGCCCCCGGGACTAAGTCCTACGAGCAGTACTTC
CAISAPGTKSYEQYF
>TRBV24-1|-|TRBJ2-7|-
TGTGCCACCAGTGATTGGAGGGGGCTCTACGAGCAGTACTTC
CATSDWRGLYEQYF
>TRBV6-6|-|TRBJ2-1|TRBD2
TGTGCCAGCAGTCTGAGGGGACTAGCGGGAGAGCTGTCCTACAATGAGCAGTTCTTC
CASSLRGLAGELSYNEQFF
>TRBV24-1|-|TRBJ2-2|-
TGTGCCATTCAAAGCGGGTTCGGCACCGGGGAGCTGTTTTTT
CAIQSGFGTGELFF
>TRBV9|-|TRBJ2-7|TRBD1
TGTGCCAGCAGCGCGGGACAGGTGAGCTCCTACGAGCAGTACTTC
CASSAGQVSSYEQYF
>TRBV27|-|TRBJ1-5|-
TGTGCCAGCAGTCCCCTTCAGGGTAGCAATCAGCCCCAGCATTTT
CASSPLQGSNQPQHF
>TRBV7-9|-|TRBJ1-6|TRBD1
TGTGCCAGCAGCTTCCAGGACAGGGCCAATTCACCCCTCCACTTT
CASSFQDRANSPLHF
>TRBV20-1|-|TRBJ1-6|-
TGCAGTGCTAGTGGGTATAGCTCCTATAATTCACCCCTCCACTTT
CSASGYSSYNSPLHF
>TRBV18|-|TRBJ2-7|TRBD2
TGTGCCAGCTCACCCGGCCCCACTAGCGGGAGTAAAGGGCAGTACTTC
CASSPGPTSGSKGQYF
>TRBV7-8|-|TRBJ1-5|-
TGTGCCAGCAGCTACCAGGGTGAGGACAATCAGCCCCAGCATTTT
CASSYQGEDNQPQHF
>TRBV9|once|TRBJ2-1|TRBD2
TGTGCCAGCAGCGTCACCGGGACTAGCGCCAATGAGCAGTTCTTC
CASSVTGTSANEQFF
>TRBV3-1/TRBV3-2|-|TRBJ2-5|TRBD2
TGTGCCACCGGCTCCTATAGCGGGAGGGAGACCCAGTACTTC
CATGSYSGRETQYF
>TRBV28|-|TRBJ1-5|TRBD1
TGTGCCAGCAGTACCATGGACTTCGGACAGGGCAGCAATCAGCCCCAGCATTTT
CASSTMDFGQGSNQPQHF
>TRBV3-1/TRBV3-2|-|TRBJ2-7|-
TGTGCCAGCAGATCTAGTCTGCGCCCGACCGAGCAGTACTTC
CASRSSLRPTEQYF
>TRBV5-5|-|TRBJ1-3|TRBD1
TGTGCCAGCAGCTTACAGGGGGCCCCGGGAAACACCATATATTTT
CASSLQGAPGNTIYF
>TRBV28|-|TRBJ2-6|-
TGTGCCAGCAGTTTATTTGGAGGGGAAAGGGTCCTTGGGGCCAACGTCCTGACTTTC
CASSLFGGERVLGANVLTF
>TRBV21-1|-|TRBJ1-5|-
TGTGCCAGCAGCAAAGCGGGGCAGATTAGCAATCAGCCCCAGCATTTT
CASSKAGQISNQPQHF
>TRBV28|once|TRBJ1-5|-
TGTGCCAGCAGACGACCCCAGGGGATCGGATCAGGACAGCCCCAGCATTTT
CASRRPQGIGSGQPQHF
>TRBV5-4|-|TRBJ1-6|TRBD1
TGTGCCAGCAGCTTCTCCCAGGGGGAGTATAATTCACCCCTCCACTTT
CASSFSQGEYNSPLHF
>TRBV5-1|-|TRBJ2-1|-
TGCGCCAGCAGCCCCTATATGACGGGGAGGCAGTTCTTC
CASSPYMTGRQFF
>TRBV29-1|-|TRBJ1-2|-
TGCAGCGTTGAAGATCTGGCAGGGAATGGCTACACCTTC
CSVEDLAGNGYTF
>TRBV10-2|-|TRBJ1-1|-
TGCGCCAGCAGTGGACAGGTGAACACTGAAGCTTTCTTT
CASSGQVNTEAFF
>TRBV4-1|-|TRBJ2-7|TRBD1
TGCGCCAGCGGCGACAGGGTCAACGAGCAGTACTTC
CASGDRVNEQYF
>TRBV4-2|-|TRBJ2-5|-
TGTGCCAGCAGCCAAGCTGTGGGGGGACTGCACCAAGAGACCCAGTACTTC
CASSQAVGGLHQETQYF
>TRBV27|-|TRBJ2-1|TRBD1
TGTGCCAGCAGTTTAGACAGGGGGTCCTACAATGAGCAGTTCTTC
CASSLDRGSYNEQFF